These 12 T cell receptor beta chains share one sample of origin, sequenced in a study of tumor-infiltrating lymphocytes in primary liver carcinoma. Investigators took RNA and DNA out together from about 20-30 mg of unsorted bulk tissue. Priming with a constant-region primer yielded TCR beta cDNA from about 510 ng total RNA. Library construction for TCR beta comprised three nested multiplex PCR rounds performed with slightly modified ARM-PCR. The study ran its first two PCR rounds for roughly 11 cycles each, using TRBV1-TRBV30 forward primers and a C-beta reverse primer. Each CDR3 protein is one row after TCRdb ran MiXCR on the multiplex PCR reads. In the table there are 90,000 to 150,000 distinct CDR3 sequences, about two thirds of which are singletons. The sequencing sample was made of tumor-adjacent normal liver tissue. Every receptor here comes from a woman aged 55-75 years with primary liver carcinoma and hepatitis B virus infection.

This clonotype has a single count. The junction and the germline gene differ at one end; a read error may be behind it. The gene calls are TRBV5-4 and TRBJ2-2; 9 bases agree with TRBD1. This CDR3 has 16 amino acids. In germline, CDR1 is SGHNT, CDR2 YYREEE (reference sequence). The CDR3 bases are TGTGCCAGCAGCTGGTGGACAGGGGCCAACACCGGGGAGCTGTTTTTC. It is translated as CASSWWTGANTGELFF.

This clonotype was detected only once. A read error may produce the germline difference seen at one junction end. This chain joins TRBV11-3 and TRBJ2-1; D may be TRBD1 (5 bases). The CDR3 totals 16 residues. Per the germline V gene, CDR1 is SGHNT and CDR2 is YENEEA. This CDR3 reads CVSNSDSDPTYNEQFF. CDR3 sequence (DNA): TGTGTCAGCAACTCCGACAGTGACCCTACCTACAATGAGCAGTTCTTC.

Note on this clonotype: The conserved phenylalanine or tryptophan is not found at the CDR3 terminus, so this likely reflects a read error. It is unclear where the CDR3 begins or ends on the DNA, so no DNA is shown, and the CDR3 is as TCRdb lists it. The chain links TRBV11-2 to TRBJ2-3; the table calls TRBD1, which could not be checked here. The CDR3 length is 12 residues, termini included. Germline CDR1 and CDR2: SGHAT and FQNNGV. Here the CDR3 reads CASSPWADTHYI.

Notes on this clonotype: At one of its ends the junction is not consistent with the germline gene, which may arise from a read error. The chain uses TRBV19 and TRBJ2-1, with TRBD2 identical over 7 bases. This CDR3 has 15 amino acids. CDR1 is LNHDA, CDR2 SQIVND, per germline (reference sequence). This CDR3 is CASSQSGISYNEQFF. The CDR3, as DNA: TGTGCCAGTAGCCAAAGCGGGATCTCCTACAATGAGCAGTTTTTC.

Comments on this clonotype: One junction end disagrees with the germline gene, perhaps due to a read error. This chain joins TRBV14 and TRBJ2-7; D not certain. The CDR3 consists of 12 residues. Germline loops: CDR1 SGHDN, CDR2 FVKESK. CDR3 bases: TGTGCCAGCGGCCGTGCGTACTACGAGCAATACTTC. Encoded protein: CASGRAYYEQYF.

On this clonotype: Sequence at one end of the junction differs from germline and may be a read error. This chain joins TRBV29-1 and TRBJ2-1; perhaps TRBD2 as D (5 bases). The germline V gene has CDR1 SQVTM and CDR2 ANQGSEA. CDR3 size: 14 residues. In nucleotides, the CDR3 is TGCAGTGTTGGTAGTGGGAGCTCCCACAATGAGCAGTTCTTC. It is translated as CSVGSGSSHNEQFF.

The chain carries TRBV11-2 and TRBJ2-7; D gene uncertain. This CDR3 has 14 amino acids. With 1 base removed from V and 13 bases from J, the gap between germline ends came to 20 bases. Germline V lookup: CDR1 SGHAT, CDR2 FQNNGV. The CDR3 loop reads CASSLGLVRSEVYF. DNA of the CDR3: TGTGCCAGCAGCTTAGGCCTCGTACGGTCAGAAGTCTACTTC.

This clonotype showed up many times. Mismatch with germline at one junction end may stem from a read error. Here the CDR3 reads CASSFPSEGVSEANVLTF. The DNA of the CDR3 is TGTGCCAGCAGCTTCCCCTCCGAAGGGGTCTCTGAGGCCAACGTCCTGACTTTC. The chain has TRBV11-2 and TRBJ2-6; a possible D gene is TRBD1 (5 bases). The CDR3 has 18 residues. Germline CDR1 is SGHAT and CDR2 is FQNNGV.

As concerns this clonotype: One end of the junction varies from germline; a read error may be responsible. V usage is TRBV11-2 and J usage is TRBJ2-3, with a possible D match to TRBD1 (6 bases). This CDR3 is 15 amino acids long. CDR1 is SGHAT, CDR2 FQNNGV, per germline. As DNA, the CDR3 is TGTGCCAGCAGCTCTGACAGGATCACCACAGATGCGCAGTATTTT. Encoded protein: CASSSDRITTDAQYF.

The sample holds one count of this clonotype. The chain uses TRBV6-5 and TRBJ1-6; tentative D call: TRBD1 (6 bases). Germline CDR1 and CDR2: MNHEY and SVGAGI. The ends were cut back, 7 bases at V and 7 bases at J, with 23 bases in the middle. The CDR3 has 17 amino acids. CDR3 DNA: TGTGCCAGCAATTCCACAGGGAGGGGGTCGAGGAATTCACCCCTCCACTTT. Residues: CASNSTGRGSRNSPLHF.

This clonotype appeared a few times. The chain employs TRBV2 and TRBJ2-1; 13 bases map to TRBD2. Trimming took 7 bases from V and 6 from J; bases not matched to a gene: 6. The CDR3 covers 15 residues. Per the germline V gene, CDR1 is SNHLY and CDR2 is FYNNEI. CDR3 DNA: TGTGCCAGCACCATACTAGCGGGGGGGGCCAATGAGCAGTTCTTC. This encodes CASTILAGGANEQFF.

To note about this clonotype: The junction does not match germline at one end; this may be a read error. The genes are TRBV12-3 or TRBV12-4 and TRBJ2-5; weak D call: TRBD2 (5 bases). The length of the CDR3 is 14 residues. In DNA form, the CDR3 reads TGTGCCAGCAGTTTCGAGGGCTGGCAAGAGACACAGTACTTC. Translation gives CASSFEGWQETQYF.